Below are 30 T cell receptor beta chains sequenced from a single sample in a study of blood T cell repertoires in COVID-19. Assay used: immunoSEQ multiplex PCR; TCRdb lists only in-frame clones, some missing. The sample consists of hundreds of thousands of clones, 82% of them appearing once. The sample consisted of PBMCs or T cells enriched from blood (not recorded which). The source of these receptors is a man aged 40-50 years who had been exposed to COVID-19.

This clone was recorded a few times. Here the CDR3 DNA reads TGTGCCACCAAGACAGGTAGTGAAGAGACCCAGTACTTC. This codes for CATKTGSEETQYF. The chain combines TRBV10-3 with TRBJ2-5; possible D gene TRBD1, 6 bases. V was trimmed by 10 bases and J by 3 bases, leaving 15 bases between them. CDR3 length: 13 residues. Germline values: CDR1 ENHRY, CDR2 SYGVKD.

The V and J genes are TRBV6-5 and TRBJ1-2; TRBD1 matches at 7 bases. This CDR3 has 14 amino acids. Germline CDR1 is MNHEY and CDR2 is SVGAGI. The V gene end was trimmed by 5 bases and the J gene end by 4 bases; junction bases not matched to a gene: 7. CDR3 coding DNA: TGTGCCAGCAGTCCAGCCGGGACAGCCTATGGCTACACCTTC. This translates into CASSPAGTAYGYTF.

This rearrangement joins TRBV4-1 to TRBJ1-6, with TRBD1 as a possible D gene (5 bases). Germline CDR1 and CDR2: MGHRA and YSYEKL. V was trimmed by 0 bases and J by 9 bases, leaving 12 bases between them. The CDR3 loop spans 15 amino acids. The CDR3 loop is CASSQDGREGSPLHF. CDR3 DNA: TGCGCCAGCAGCCAAGATGGCAGGGAAGGTTCACCCCTCCACTTT.

This chain links TRBV5-1 with TRBJ2-5; no definite D call. In germline, CDR1 is SGHRS, CDR2 YFSETQ. V lost 7 bases, J lost 1 base, and 14 bases lay in between. The length of the CDR3 is 14 residues. CDR3 loop: CASSLTVTQETQYF. The CDR3 nucleotides read TGCGCCAGCTCCTTAACAGTAACCCAAGAGACCCAGTACTTC.

The gene calls are TRBV25-1 and TRBJ1-2; D gene unclear. CDR3 length: 12 amino acids. Germline CDR1 reads MGHDK; CDR2 reads SYGVNS. V lost 6 bases to trimming and J lost 8 bases, with 13 bases between them. DNA for the CDR3: TGTGCCAGCAGCGCCTATTATAGCGGCTACACCTTC. Its translation is CASSAYYSGYTF.

The gene calls are TRBV21-1 and TRBJ2-7; TRBD2 is the table's D call and was not checked against the DNA. TRBV21-1 is a pseudogene locus. The CDR3 consists of 13 residues. The CDR3 protein is CASSKVRVSEQYF. CDR3 nucleotide sequence: TGTGCCAGCAGCAAAGTCCGGGTGTCCGAGCAGTACTTC.

This clone was detected only once. The V gene is TRBV12-3 or TRBV12-4, the J gene TRBJ2-5; possibly TRBD2 for D (5 bases). V dropped 5 bases and J dropped 8 bases, with 15 bases sitting between them. This CDR3 has 13 amino acids. The CDR3, as DNA: TGTGCCAGCAGTGGCGACTGGGGAGATACCCAGTACTTC. It encodes CASSGDWGDTQYF.

J is TRBJ2-1 and V is TRBV5-1; perhaps TRBD2 as D (5 bases). The CDR3 spans 12 residues. The V and J ends lost 5 bases and 5 bases respectively, with 8 bases between them. Germline V gives CDR1 SGHRS, CDR2 YFSETQ. CDR3 sequence (DNA): TGCGCCAGCAGGAGGGTCGACAATGAGCAGTTCTTC. This codes for CASRRVDNEQFF.

CDR3 sequence: CASSLAGGQGVYEQYF. The CDR3 DNA reads TGCGCCAGCAGCTTGGCCGGTGGACAGGGCGTATACGAGCAGTACTTC. V and J are TRBV5-1 and TRBJ2-7; the match to TRBD1 covers 8 bases. CDR3 length equals 16 residues. With V trimmed by 0 bases and J by 4 bases, 9 bases remained unmatched. CDR1 and CDR2 (germline): SGHRS, YFSETQ.

The chain carries TRBV19 and TRBJ2-1; 14 nucleotides agree with TRBD2. The germline gives CDR1 LNHDA, CDR2 SQIVND (reference sequence). CDR3 length: 17 amino acids. V shed 7 bases, J shed 5 bases, and the junction held 10 bases outside the gene matches. The DNA for the CDR3 is TGTGCCAGTATGGGGACTAGCGGGAGTGGGTTCAACAATGAGCAGTTCTTC. Amino acids: CASMGTSGSGFNNEQFF.

The rearrangement joins TRBV7-9 to TRBJ1-1; a possible D gene is TRBD1 (6 bases). CDR1 is SEHNR and CDR2 is FQNEAQ in the germline V gene (reference sequence). This CDR3 comprises 13 residues. Between the trimmed V and J ends, which lost 11 bases and 6 bases, there was a span of 19 bases. CDR3 DNA sequence: TGTGCCTACCAACAGGGTTTCGTGGCTGAAGCTTTCTTT. Its protein is CAYQQGFVAEAFF.

The chain employs TRBV6-1 and TRBJ1-5; 10 bases are shared with TRBD1. The CDR3 spans 15 residues. Germline lookup yields CDR1 MNHNS and CDR2 SASEGT. Trimming took 3 bases from V and 6 from J; bases not matched to a gene: 5. The CDR3 reads CASSDWDRGVQPQHF. CDR3 sequence (DNA): TGTGCCAGCAGTGATTGGGACAGGGGTGTTCAGCCCCAGCATTTT.

The chain combines TRBV19 with TRBJ1-4; unclear D gene. The germline V and J ends were trimmed by 3 bases and 4 bases, with 9 bases remaining between them. CDR3 length: 14 amino acids. From germline, CDR1 is LNHDA and CDR2 SQIVND (reference sequence). The CDR3 protein is CASSIGKVNEKLFF. CDR3 sequence (DNA): TGTGCCAGTAGTATCGGGAAAGTTAATGAAAAACTGTTTTTT.

A note on this clone: Other DNA sequences in the sample encode the same CDR3. The chain employs TRBV2 and TRBJ2-3; D unresolved. CDR3 length: 12 amino acids. The germline gives CDR1 SNHLY, CDR2 FYNNEI. Trimming took off 6 bases at V and 6 bases at J, with 10 bases between the two ends. The CDR3 protein is CASRRAADTQYF. CDR3 coding DNA: TGTGCCAGCAGGAGAGCCGCGGATACGCAGTATTTT.

The rearrangement uses TRBV9 and TRBJ2-3; no clear D gene. Between the trimmed V and J ends, which lost 2 bases and 1 base, there was a span of 11 bases. Looked up from germline, CDR1 is SGDLS and CDR2 is YYNGEE. The CDR3 sequence is 15 residues long. As DNA, the CDR3 is TGTGCCAGCAGCGTTAGCTCAGTAGGCACAGATACGCAGTATTTT. Encoded protein: CASSVSSVGTDTQYF.

This rearrangement joins TRBV6-5 to TRBJ2-7, with D possibly TRBD2 on 6 matching bases. Germline V gene lookup returns CDR1 MNHEY and CDR2 SVGAGI. With 7 bases removed from V and 3 bases from J, the gap between germline ends came to 19 bases. CDR3 length equals 15 residues. The CDR3 bases are TGTGCCAGCATTTTCAGACTAGTAGGAAGCTACGAGCAGTACTTC. It codes for CASIFRLVGSYEQYF.

This clone was detected a few times. The chain carries TRBV5-1 and TRBJ2-1; 9 bases agree with TRBD2. The germline V gene has CDR1 SGHRS and CDR2 YFSETQ. Trimming cost V 2 bases and J 0 bases; bases outside gene matches: 9. The CDR3 extends over 18 amino acids. CDR3 amino acids: CASSFLAGTKSSYNEQFF. In DNA, the CDR3 is TGCGCCAGCAGCTTCCTAGCGGGAACCAAGAGCTCCTACAATGAGCAGTTCTTC.

The rearrangement uses TRBV5-1 and TRBJ2-5, with D possibly being TRBD2 (5 bases). The V gene's germline CDR1 is SGHRS and CDR2 YFSETQ. V lost 4 bases to trimming and J lost 5 bases, with 9 bases between them. This CDR3 is built from 12 residues. CDR3 DNA sequence: TGCGCCAGCAGCCCTAGCTTGGAGACCCAGTACTTC. Protein sequence: CASSPSLETQYF.

The rearrangement uses TRBV21-1 and TRBJ2-7; the table calls TRBD2, which could not be checked here. TRBV21-1 is a known pseudogene. This CDR3 is 14 amino acids long. This CDR3 reads CASSKSDFSYEQYF. The CDR3 bases are TGTGCCAGCAGCAAATCTGACTTCTCCTACGAGCAGTACTTC.

The chain couples TRBV27 to TRBJ1-2, with unresolved D. V was cut by 6 bases and J by 9 bases, with 20 bases left in between. CDR1 is MNHEY and CDR2 is SMNVEV in the germline V gene (reference sequence). The CDR3 totals 14 residues. The CDR3 DNA sequence: TGTGCCAGCAGCCCCTGGGAGACGACGGGGAGCTACACCTTC. The encoded protein is CASSPWETTGSYTF.

The chain carries TRBV5-1 and TRBJ2-5; 8 bases fit TRBD2. V was pared by 3 bases and J by 5 bases, with 12 bases of the junction left unmatched. Germline assignment: CDR1 SGHRS and CDR2 YFSETQ. This CDR3 has 16 residues. DNA of the CDR3: TGCGCCAGCAGCTCTAGGCCGGGACTAGAGGTGGAGACCCAGTACTTC. Residues: CASSSRPGLEVETQYF.

CDR3 coding DNA: TGCGCCAGCAGCTTAGGACAGAGCTCTGGGGCCAACGTCCTGACTTTC. This codes for CASSLGQSSGANVLTF. The rearrangement joins TRBV5-1 to TRBJ2-6; D may be TRBD1 (6 bases). The CDR3 extends over 16 amino acids. CDR1 is SGHRS and CDR2 is YFSETQ in the germline V gene. Trimming pared 2 bases from V and 0 bases from J, leaving 9 bases between.

The rearrangement joins TRBV2 to TRBJ2-3; perhaps TRBD2 as D (5 bases). The CDR3 has 15 amino acids. Trimming pared 4 bases from V and 0 bases from J, leaving 11 bases between. Germline V gene data show CDR1 as SNHLY and CDR2 as FYNNEI. CDR3 nucleotides: TGTGCCAGCAGTGCACGGGGTACTAGCACAGATACGCAGTATTTT. Protein sequence: CASSARGTSTDTQYF.

The CDR3 reads CASSLAFGLAGDTDTQYF. In DNA form, the CDR3 reads TGCGCCAGCAGCTTGGCTTTCGGACTAGCGGGAGACACAGATACGCAGTATTTT. The J gene is TRBJ2-3, the V gene TRBV5-1, with 13 bases that match TRBD2. V shed 0 bases and J 2 bases; nucleotides not matched to a gene: 6. Germline lookup yields CDR1 SGHRS and CDR2 YFSETQ. CDR3 length: 18 residues.

This chain uses TRBV7-3 with TRBJ2-1; D not certain. The V gene lost 5 bases and the J gene lost 9 bases, with 11 bases spanning the gap. The germline V gene has CDR1 SGHTA and CDR2 FQGTGA. The CDR3 is 12 residues long. The DNA for the CDR3 is TGTGCCAGCAGCCAGATTGCGGCTGAGCAGTTCTTC. Translating it yields CASSQIAAEQFF.

The chain is built from TRBV24-1 and TRBJ2-1; D gene uncertain. This CDR3 has 16 residues. V lost 2 bases and J lost 3, with 13 bases in between. Germline CDR1 and CDR2: KGHDR and SFDVKD. The DNA of the CDR3 is TGTGCCACCAGTGATTCCGCCCCGTTCAGCTACAATGAGCAGTTCTTC. Its translation is CATSDSAPFSYNEQFF.

The chain is built from TRBV10-3 and TRBJ2-2; 8 bases are a match to TRBD2. The V gene's germline CDR1 is ENHRY and CDR2 SYGVKD. The CDR3 contains 15 residues. V dropped 10 bases and J dropped 2; count of bases not matched to a gene: 9. CDR3 DNA: TGTGCCACACACAGCGGGAGAGTTAACACCGGGGAGCTGTTTTTT. This translates into CATHSGRVNTGELFF.

The chain recombines TRBV7-9 with TRBJ2-3; 9 positions agree with TRBD1. The CDR3 sequence is 16 residues long. Germline lookup yields CDR1 SEHNR and CDR2 FQNEAQ (reference sequence). After removal of 5 bases from V and 2 bases from J, the junction contained 8 bases not matched to a gene. The CDR3 sequence: CASSPRDRVVTDTQYF. CDR3 sequence (DNA): TGTGCCAGCAGCCCCCGGGACAGGGTTGTCACAGATACGCAGTATTTT.

This clone appeared a single time. In DNA form, the CDR3 reads TGTGCCAGCAGCAAAGTTAGAAATGAAAAACTGTTTTTT. As protein: CASSKVRNEKLFF. The chain joins TRBV21-1 to TRBJ1-4. TRBV21-1 is given as a pseudogene. This CDR3 is built from 13 residues.

The J gene is TRBJ2-6, the V gene TRBV5-1, with D unclear. V lost 0 bases, J lost 2 bases, and 12 bases lay in between. CDR1 and CDR2 from the germline V gene are SGHRS and YFSETQ. The CDR3 loop spans 17 amino acids. In DNA, the CDR3 is TGCGCCAGCAGCTTGGCCCATTGGGCAGCTGGGGCCAACGTCCTGACTTTC. This codes for CASSLAHWAAGANVLTF.